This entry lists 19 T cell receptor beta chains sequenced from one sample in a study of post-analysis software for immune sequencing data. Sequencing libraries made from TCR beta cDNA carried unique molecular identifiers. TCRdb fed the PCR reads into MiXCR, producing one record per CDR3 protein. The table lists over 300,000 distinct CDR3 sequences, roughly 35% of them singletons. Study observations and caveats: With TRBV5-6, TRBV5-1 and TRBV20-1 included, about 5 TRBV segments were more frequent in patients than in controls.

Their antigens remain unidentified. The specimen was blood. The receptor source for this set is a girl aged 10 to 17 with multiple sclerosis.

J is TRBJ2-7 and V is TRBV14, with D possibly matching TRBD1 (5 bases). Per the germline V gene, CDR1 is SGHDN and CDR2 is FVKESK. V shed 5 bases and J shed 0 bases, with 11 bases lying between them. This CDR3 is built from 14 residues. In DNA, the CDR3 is TGTGCCAGCAGCTTCTACAGGAGCTCCTACGAGCAGTACTTC. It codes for CASSFYRSSYEQYF.

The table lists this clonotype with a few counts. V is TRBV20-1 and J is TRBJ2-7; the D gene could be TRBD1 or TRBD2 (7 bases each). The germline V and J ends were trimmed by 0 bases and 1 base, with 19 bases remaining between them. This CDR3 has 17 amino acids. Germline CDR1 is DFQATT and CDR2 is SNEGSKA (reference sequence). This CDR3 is CSARDLREGATSYEQYF. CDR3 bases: TGCAGTGCTAGAGATCTCAGGGAGGGGGCCACATCCTACGAGCAGTACTTC.

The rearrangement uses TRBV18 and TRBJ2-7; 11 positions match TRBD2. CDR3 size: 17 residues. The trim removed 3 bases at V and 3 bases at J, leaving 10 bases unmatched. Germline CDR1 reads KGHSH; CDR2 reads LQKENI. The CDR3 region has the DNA TGTGCCAGCTCACCCCGAGGGCTAGCGGGGGGCCACTACGAGCAGTACTTC. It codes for CASSPRGLAGGHYEQYF.

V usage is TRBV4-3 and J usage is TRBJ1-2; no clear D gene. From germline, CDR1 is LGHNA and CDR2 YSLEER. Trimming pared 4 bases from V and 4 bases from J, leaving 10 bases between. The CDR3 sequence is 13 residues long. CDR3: CASSPDQFYGYTF. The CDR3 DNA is TGCGCCAGCAGCCCAGATCAGTTCTATGGCTACACCTTC.

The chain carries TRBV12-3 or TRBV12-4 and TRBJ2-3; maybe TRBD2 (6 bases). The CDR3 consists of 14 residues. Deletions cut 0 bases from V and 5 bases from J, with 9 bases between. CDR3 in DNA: TGTGCCAGCAGTTTAGCGGGGACTGTAGATACGCAGTATTTT. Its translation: CASSLAGTVDTQYF.

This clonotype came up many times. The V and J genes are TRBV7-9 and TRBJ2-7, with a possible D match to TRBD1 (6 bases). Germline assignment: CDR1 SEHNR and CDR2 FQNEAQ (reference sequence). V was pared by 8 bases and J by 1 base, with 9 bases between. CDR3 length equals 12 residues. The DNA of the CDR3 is TGTGCCAGCTCGACAGGTTCCTACGAGCAGTACTTC. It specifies CASSTGSYEQYF.

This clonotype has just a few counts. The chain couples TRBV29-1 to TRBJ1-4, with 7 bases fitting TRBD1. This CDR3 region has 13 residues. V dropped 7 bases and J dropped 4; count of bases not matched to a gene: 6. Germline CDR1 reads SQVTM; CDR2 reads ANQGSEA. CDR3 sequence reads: CSASGTVNEKLFF. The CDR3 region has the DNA TGCAGCGCCTCCGGGACAGTTAATGAAAAACTGTTTTTT.

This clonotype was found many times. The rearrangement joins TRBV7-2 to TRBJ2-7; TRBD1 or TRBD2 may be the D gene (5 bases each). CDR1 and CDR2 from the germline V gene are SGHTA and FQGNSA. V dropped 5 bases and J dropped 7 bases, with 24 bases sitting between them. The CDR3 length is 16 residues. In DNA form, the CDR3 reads TGTGCCAGCAGCCTTACGGGACGCCTCAAACAACTAGAGCAGTACTTC. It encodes CASSLTGRLKQLEQYF.

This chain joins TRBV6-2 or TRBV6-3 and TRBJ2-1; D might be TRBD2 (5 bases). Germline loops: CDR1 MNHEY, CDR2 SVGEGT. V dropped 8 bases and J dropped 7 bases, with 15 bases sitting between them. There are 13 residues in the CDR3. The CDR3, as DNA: TGTGCCAGCCTCCCAGCGGCCCTAAATGAGCAGTTCTTC. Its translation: CASLPAALNEQFF.

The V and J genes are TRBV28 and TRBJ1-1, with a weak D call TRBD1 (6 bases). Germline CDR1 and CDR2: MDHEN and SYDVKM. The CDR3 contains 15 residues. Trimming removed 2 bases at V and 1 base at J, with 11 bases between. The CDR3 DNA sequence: TGTGCCAGCAGTTTAATGGGGGCGACGAACACTGAAGCTTTCTTT. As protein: CASSLMGATNTEAFF.

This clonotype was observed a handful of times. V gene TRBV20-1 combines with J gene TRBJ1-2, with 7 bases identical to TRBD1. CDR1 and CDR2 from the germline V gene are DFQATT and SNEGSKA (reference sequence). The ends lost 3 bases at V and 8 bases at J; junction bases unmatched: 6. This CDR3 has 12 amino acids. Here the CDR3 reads CSASTGDGGYTF. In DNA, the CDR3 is TGCAGTGCTAGTACAGGGGACGGGGGCTACACCTTC.

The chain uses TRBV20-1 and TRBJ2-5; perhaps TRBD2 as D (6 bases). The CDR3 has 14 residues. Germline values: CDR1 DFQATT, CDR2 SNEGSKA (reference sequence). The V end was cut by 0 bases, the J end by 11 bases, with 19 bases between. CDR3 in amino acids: CSARESPGLREQYF. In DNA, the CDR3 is TGCAGTGCTAGAGAGTCTCCGGGACTGAGAGAGCAGTACTTC.

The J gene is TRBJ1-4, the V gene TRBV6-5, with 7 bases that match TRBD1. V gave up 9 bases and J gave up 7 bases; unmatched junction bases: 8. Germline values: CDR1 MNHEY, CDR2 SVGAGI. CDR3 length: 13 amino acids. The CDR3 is CASQTGLREKLFF. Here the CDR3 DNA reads TGTGCCAGTCAGACAGGGTTACGTGAAAAACTGTTTTTT.

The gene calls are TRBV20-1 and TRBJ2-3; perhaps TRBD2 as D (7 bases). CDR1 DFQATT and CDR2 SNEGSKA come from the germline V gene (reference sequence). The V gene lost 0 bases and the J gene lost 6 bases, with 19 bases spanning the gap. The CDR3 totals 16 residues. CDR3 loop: CSARDRGRGPGDTQYF. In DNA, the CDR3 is TGCAGTGCTAGAGATCGGGGGCGGGGGCCGGGGGATACGCAGTATTTT.

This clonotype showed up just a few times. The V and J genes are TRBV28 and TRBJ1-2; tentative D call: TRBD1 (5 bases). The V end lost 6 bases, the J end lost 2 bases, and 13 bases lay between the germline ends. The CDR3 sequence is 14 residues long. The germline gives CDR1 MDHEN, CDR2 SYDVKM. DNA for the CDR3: TGTGCCAGCAGCTGGGGGGTGAAGAACTATGGCTACACCTTC. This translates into CASSWGVKNYGYTF.

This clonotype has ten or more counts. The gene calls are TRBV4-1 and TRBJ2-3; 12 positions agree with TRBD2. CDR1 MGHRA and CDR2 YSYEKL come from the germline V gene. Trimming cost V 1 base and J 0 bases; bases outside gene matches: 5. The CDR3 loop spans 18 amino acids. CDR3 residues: CASSQGLAGGPSTDTQYF. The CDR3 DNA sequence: TGCGCCAGCAGCCAAGGTCTAGCGGGGGGGCCAAGCACAGATACGCAGTATTTT.

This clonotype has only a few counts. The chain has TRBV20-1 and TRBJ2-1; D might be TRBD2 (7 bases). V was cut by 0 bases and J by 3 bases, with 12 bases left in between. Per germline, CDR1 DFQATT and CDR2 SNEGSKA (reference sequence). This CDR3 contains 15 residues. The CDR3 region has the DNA TGCAGTGCTAGAGAAGGCGGGGGCTACTACAATGAGCAGTTCTTC. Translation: CSAREGGGYYNEQFF.

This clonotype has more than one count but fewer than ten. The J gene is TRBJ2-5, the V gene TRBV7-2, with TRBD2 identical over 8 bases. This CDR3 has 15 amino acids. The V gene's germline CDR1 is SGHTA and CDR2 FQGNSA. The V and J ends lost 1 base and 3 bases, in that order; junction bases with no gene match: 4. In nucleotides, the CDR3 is TGTGCCAGCAGCTTAGGGGTTAGCGGGGAAGAGACCCAGTACTTC. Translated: CASSLGVSGEETQYF.

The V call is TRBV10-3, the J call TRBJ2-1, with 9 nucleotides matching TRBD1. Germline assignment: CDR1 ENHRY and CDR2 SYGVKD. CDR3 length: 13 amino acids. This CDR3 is CGTAGQGHNEQFF. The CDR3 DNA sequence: TGTGGCACGGCGGGACAGGGCCACAATGAGCAGTTCTTC.